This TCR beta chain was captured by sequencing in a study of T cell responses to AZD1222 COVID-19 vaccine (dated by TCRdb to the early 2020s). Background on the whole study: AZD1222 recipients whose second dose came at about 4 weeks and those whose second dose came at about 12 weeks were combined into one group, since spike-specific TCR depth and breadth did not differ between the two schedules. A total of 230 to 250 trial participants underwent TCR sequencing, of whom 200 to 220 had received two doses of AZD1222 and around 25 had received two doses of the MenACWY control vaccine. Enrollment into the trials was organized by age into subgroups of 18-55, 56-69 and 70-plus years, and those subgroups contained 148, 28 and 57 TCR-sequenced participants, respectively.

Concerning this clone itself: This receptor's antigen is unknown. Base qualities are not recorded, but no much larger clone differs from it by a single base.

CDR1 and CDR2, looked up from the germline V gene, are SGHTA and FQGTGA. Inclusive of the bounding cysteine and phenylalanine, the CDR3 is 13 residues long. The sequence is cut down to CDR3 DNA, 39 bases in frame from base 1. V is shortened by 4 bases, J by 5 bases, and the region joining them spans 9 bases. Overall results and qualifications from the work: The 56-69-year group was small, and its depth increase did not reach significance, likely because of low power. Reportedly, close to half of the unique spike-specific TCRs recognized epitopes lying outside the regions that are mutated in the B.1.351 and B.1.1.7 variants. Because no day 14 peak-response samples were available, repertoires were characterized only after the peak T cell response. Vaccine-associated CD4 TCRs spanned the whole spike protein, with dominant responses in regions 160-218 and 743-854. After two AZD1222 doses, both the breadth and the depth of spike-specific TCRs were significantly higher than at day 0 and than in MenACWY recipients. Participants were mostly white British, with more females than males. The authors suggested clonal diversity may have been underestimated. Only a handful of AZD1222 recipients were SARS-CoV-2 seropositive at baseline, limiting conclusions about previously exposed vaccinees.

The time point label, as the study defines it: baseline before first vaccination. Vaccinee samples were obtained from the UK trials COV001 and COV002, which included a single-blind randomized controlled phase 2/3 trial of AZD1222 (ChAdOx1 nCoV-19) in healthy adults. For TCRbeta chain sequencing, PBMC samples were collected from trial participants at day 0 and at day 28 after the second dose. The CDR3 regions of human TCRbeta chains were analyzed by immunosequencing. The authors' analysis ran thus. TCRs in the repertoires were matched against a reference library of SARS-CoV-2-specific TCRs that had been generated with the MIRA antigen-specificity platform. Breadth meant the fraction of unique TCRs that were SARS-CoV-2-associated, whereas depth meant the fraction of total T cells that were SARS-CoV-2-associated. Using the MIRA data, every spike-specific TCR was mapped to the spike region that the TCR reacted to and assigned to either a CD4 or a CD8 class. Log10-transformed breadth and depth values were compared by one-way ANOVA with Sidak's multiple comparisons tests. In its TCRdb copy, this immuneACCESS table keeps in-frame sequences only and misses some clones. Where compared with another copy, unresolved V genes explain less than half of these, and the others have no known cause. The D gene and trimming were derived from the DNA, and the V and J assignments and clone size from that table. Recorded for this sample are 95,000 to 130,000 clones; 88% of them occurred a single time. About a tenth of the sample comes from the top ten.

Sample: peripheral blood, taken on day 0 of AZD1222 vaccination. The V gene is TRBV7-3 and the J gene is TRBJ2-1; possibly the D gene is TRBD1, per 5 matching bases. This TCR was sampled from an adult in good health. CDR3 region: CASSSTANNEQFF. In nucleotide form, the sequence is TGTGCCAGCAGCTCGACAGCCAACAATGAGCAGTTCTTC.